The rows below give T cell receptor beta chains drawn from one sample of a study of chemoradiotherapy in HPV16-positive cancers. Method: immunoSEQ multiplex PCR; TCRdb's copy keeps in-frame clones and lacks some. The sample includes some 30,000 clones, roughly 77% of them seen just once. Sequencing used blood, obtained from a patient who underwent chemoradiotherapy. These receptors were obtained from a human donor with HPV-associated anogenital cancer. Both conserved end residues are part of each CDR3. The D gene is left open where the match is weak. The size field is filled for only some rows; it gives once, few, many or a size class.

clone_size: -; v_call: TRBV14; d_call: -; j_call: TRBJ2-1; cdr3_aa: CASSQDYGSNEQFF; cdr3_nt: TGTGCCAGCAGCCAAGATTACGGCTCGAATGAGCAGTTCTTC
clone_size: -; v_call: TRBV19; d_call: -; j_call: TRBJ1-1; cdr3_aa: CASSMGRGGVTEAFF; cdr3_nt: TGTGCCAGTAGTATGGGCAGGGGCGGGGTAACTGAAGCTTTCTTT
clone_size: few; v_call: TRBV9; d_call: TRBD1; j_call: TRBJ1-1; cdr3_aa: CASSEDEGANTEAFF; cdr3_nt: TGTGCCAGCAGCGAAGACGAGGGGGCGAACACTGAAGCTTTCTTT
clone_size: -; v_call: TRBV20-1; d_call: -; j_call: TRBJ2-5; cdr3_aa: CSAEQETQYF; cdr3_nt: TGCAGTGCTGAACAAGAGACCCAGTACTTC
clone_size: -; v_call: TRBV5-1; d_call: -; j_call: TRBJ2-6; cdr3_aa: CASSLGQVSGTNVLTF; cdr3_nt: TGCGCCAGCAGCTTGGGACAGGTGTCTGGGACCAACGTCCTGACTTTC
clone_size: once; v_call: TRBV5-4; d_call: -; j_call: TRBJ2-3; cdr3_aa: CASSLSRGATDTQYF; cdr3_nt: TGTGCCAGCAGCTTGTCCCGGGGGGCGACAGATACGCAGTATTTT
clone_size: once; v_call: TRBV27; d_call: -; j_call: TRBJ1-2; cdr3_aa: CASRLRGAGNDGYTF; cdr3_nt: TGTGCCAGCAGGCTGCGCGGGGCCGGGAACGATGGCTACACCTTC
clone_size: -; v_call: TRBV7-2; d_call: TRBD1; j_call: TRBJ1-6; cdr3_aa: CASSGPRQGRYSPLHF; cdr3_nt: TGTGCCAGCAGCGGACCACGACAGGGGCGTTATTCACCCCTCCACTTT
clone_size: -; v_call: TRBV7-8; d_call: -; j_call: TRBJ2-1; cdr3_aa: CASSLGRAGFNEQFF; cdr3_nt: TGTGCCAGCAGCTTAGGCCGGGCGGGGTTCAATGAGCAGTTCTTC
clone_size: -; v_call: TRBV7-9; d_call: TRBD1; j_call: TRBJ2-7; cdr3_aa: CASTKRGGDRGHEQYF; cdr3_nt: TGTGCCAGCACCAAAAGGGGGGGTGACAGGGGGCACGAGCAGTACTTC
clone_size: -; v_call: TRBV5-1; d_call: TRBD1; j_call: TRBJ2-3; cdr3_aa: CASSGQGPFSTDTQYF; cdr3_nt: TGCGCCAGCAGCGGACAGGGGCCTTTTAGCACAGATACGCAGTATTTT
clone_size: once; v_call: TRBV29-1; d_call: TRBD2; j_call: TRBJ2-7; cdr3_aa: CSVRAGGSDEQYF; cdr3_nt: TGCAGCGTTCGGGCGGGGGGAAGCGACGAGCAGTACTTC
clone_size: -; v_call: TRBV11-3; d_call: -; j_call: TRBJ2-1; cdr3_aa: CASSLPFGNEQFF; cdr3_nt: TGTGCCAGCAGCTTACCCTTTGGAAATGAGCAGTTCTTC
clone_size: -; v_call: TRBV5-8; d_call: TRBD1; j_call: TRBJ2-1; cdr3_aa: CASSFDRVYNEQFF; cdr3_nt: TGTGCCAGCAGCTTCGACAGGGTCTACAATGAGCAGTTCTTC
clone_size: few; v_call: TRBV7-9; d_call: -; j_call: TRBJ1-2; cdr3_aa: CASSLGEISYTF; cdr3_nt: TGTGCCAGCAGCTTAGGAGAGATTAGCTACACCTTC
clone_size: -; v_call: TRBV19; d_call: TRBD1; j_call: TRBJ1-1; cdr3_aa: CATRTGRNTEAFF; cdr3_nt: TGTGCCACCCGGACAGGGCGGAACACTGAAGCTTTCTTT
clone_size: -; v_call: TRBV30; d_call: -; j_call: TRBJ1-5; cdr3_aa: CAWRKGNQPQHF; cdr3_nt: TGTGCCTGGAGGAAGGGGAATCAGCCCCAGCATTTT
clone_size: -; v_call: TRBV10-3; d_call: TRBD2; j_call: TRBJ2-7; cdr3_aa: CAITAGETSGGFPYEQYF; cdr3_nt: TGTGCCATCACCGCGGGGGAGACTAGCGGGGGATTCCCCTACGAGCAGTACTTC
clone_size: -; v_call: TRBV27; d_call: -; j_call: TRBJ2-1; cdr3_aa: CASSPLLSANEQFF; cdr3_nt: TGTGCCAGCAGTCCCCTTCTATCTGCCAATGAGCAGTTCTTC
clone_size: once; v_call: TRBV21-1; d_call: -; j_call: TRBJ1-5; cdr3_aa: CASSKGIQPQHF; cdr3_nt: TGTGCCAGCAGCAAAGGAATACAGCCCCAGCATTTT